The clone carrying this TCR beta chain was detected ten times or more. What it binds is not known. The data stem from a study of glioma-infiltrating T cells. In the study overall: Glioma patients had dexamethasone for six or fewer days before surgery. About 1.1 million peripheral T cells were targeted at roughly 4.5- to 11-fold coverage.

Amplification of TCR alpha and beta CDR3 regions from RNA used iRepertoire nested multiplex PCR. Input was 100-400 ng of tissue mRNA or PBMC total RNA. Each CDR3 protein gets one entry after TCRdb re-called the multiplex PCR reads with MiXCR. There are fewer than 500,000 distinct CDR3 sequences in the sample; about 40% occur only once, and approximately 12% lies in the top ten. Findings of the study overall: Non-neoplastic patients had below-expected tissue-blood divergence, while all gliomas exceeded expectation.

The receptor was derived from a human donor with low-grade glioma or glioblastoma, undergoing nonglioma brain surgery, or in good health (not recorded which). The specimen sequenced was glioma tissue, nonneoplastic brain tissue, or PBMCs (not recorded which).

The CDR3, as DNA: TGTGCCAGCAGGAGACAGGGGGCGGAATACGAGCAGTACTTC. It yields the protein CASRRQGAEYEQYF. The chain joins TRBV27 to TRBJ2-7; 10 nucleotides agree with TRBD1. Germline V lookup: CDR1 MNHEY, CDR2 SMNVEV (reference sequence). With 6 bases clipped from V and 4 bases from J, the junction kept 6 bases outside the gene matches. This CDR3 has 14 amino acids.